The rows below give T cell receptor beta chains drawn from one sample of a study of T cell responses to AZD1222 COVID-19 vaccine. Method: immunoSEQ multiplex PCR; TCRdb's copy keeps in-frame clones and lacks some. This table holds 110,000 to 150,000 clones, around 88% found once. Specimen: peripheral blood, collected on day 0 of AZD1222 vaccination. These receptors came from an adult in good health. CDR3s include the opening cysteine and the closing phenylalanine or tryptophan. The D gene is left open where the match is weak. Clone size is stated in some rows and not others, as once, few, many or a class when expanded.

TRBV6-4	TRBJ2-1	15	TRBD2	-	CASRKREGLGNEQFF	TGTGCCAGCAGAAAGCGGGAGGGCCTGGGCAATGAGCAGTTCTTC
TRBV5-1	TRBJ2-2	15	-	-	CASSLEAGNTGELFF	TGCGCCAGCAGCTTGGAGGCAGGAAACACCGGGGAGCTGTTTTTT
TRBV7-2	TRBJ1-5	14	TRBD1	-	CASSLLGGKQPQHF	TGTGCCAGCAGCTTATTAGGGGGCAAACAGCCCCAGCATTTT
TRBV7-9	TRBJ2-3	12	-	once	CASRLSSDTQYF	TGTGCCAGCAGGCTTAGTTCGGATACGCAGTATTTT
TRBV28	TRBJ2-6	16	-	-	CASSKGRSPGANVLTF	TGTGCCAGCAGTAAGGGACGCTCGCCTGGGGCCAACGTCCTGACTTTC
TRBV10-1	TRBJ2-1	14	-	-	CASSEGIPSNEQFF	TGCGCCAGCAGTGAGGGAATCCCCAGCAATGAGCAGTTCTTC
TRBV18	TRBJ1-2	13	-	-	CASSPLQGNGYTF	TGTGCCAGCTCACCCCTACAGGGCAATGGCTACACCTTC
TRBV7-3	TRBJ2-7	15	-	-	CASSLSLTDSYEQYF	TGTGCCAGCAGCTTAAGTCTGACAGACTCCTACGAGCAGTACTTC
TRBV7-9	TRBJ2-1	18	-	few	CASSSQGGGGSSYNEQFF	TGTGCCAGCAGCTCTCAGGGCGGAGGAGGAAGCTCCTACAATGAGCAGTTCTTC
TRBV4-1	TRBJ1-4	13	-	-	CASSQEEGEKLFF	TGCGCCAGCAGCCAAGAAGAGGGTGAAAAACTGTTTTTT
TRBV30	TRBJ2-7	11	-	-	CAWTTGDEQYF	TGTGCCTGGACCACGGGAGACGAGCAGTACTTC